Given below is one T cell receptor beta chain in context. Antigen: not known. Clones were read by immunoSEQ multiplex PCR, and TCRdb kept only the in-frame ones, dropping some. The table shows about 100,000 clones, with just under 90% occurring only once. The data were taken from a study of T cell responses to AZD1222 COVID-19 vaccine. Study-wide findings and caveats: Donors, mostly white British, included more females; clonal diversity was possibly underestimated. The peak T cell response came first, and repertoires were sampled only after it. Researchers report vaccine-associated CD4 TCRs spanning spike, with dominance at 160-218 and 743-854.

Here the sequenced sample was peripheral blood, taken on day 0 of AZD1222 vaccination. The receptor comes from an adult in good health.

The CDR3 DNA reads as TGTGCCAGTAGACCCCCCTCCATGGATACGCAGTATTTT. Protein: CASRPPSMDTQYF. V usage is TRBV19 and J usage is TRBJ2-3; D unresolved. Germline values: CDR1 LNHDA, CDR2 SQIVND (reference sequence). Trimming took off 6 bases at V and 6 bases at J, with 13 bases between the two ends. CDR3 length: 13 residues. Full variable domain (remainder filled in from reference TRBV19 and TRBJ2-3): DGGITQSPKYLFRKEGQNVTLSCEQNLNHDAMYWYRQDPGQGLRLIYYSQIVNDFQKGDIAEGYSVSREKKESFPLTVTSAQKNPTAFYLCASRPPSMDTQYFGPGTRLTVL.